These 9 T cell receptor beta chains share one sample of origin, sequenced in a study of CD8+ T cells in alopecia areata. Described treatment: oral pan-JAK inhibitor, 5-10 mg twice daily. Extraction of RNA preceded its reverse transcription into cDNA, which served as the sequencing template. Clones were sequenced by immunoSEQ multiplex PCR, and TCRdb holds only the in-frame ones, with some missing. The sample has 150,000 to 200,000 clones, 50% to 75% seen once. The sequencing here drew on CD4+ T cells sorted from blood, taken between weeks 55 and 65, from a patient treated with tofacitinib. Every receptor here comes from a human donor with alopecia areata.

This clone appeared a few times. This sequence joins TRBV30 and TRBJ2-7, with D perhaps TRBD1 (5 bases). V was pared by 2 bases and J by 6 bases, with 17 bases between. Germline V gene lookup returns CDR1 GTSNPN and CDR2 SVGIG (reference sequence). The CDR3 has 14 amino acids. As DNA, the CDR3 is TGTGCCTGGAGTTGGGGCTTCGGGCGGTCCGAGCAGTACTTC. As protein: CAWSWGFGRSEQYF.

The CDR3 loop reads CASSRDRAYEQYF. Written as DNA, the CDR3 is TGTGCCAGCAGCAGGGACAGGGCTTACGAGCAGTACTTC. The J gene is TRBJ2-7, the V gene TRBV7-3, with 9 bases that match TRBD1. V gave up 5 bases and J gave up 4 bases; unmatched junction bases: 3. This CDR3 is 13 amino acids long. Germline V gene lookup returns CDR1 SGHTA and CDR2 FQGTGA.

The chain links TRBV30 to TRBJ1-1; D might be TRBD1 (5 bases). This CDR3 has 13 residues. From germline, CDR1 is GTSNPN and CDR2 SVGIG (reference sequence). The V end was cut by 0 bases, the J end by 7 bases, with 12 bases between. The DNA of the CDR3 is TGTGCCTGGAGTGTACGAGTGGGGGATGAAGCTTTCTTT. Encoded protein: CAWSVRVGDEAFF.

The chain couples TRBV29-1 to TRBJ1-1; TRBD1 aligns across 7 bases. Germline CDR1 SQVTM, CDR2 ANQGSEA. The junction had 9 bases not matched to a gene; V was cut back by 7 bases and J by 4 bases. This CDR3 contains 13 residues. The CDR3 region is CSATAGGGTEAFF. CDR3 nucleotides: TGCAGCGCTACTGCAGGGGGAGGCACTGAAGCTTTCTTT.

The genes are TRBV14 and TRBJ2-3; D remains unclear. Deletions cut 1 base from V and 2 bases from J, with 13 bases between. The length of the CDR3 is 16 residues. Per germline, CDR1 SGHDN and CDR2 FVKESK. CDR3 in DNA: TGTGCCAGCAGCCAAGGCGAACAGATTCCCACAGATACGCAGTATTTT. This gives the protein CASSQGEQIPTDTQYF.

The chain has TRBV27 and TRBJ2-6, with D hard to call. The ends were cut back, 8 bases at V and 4 bases at J, with 9 bases in the middle. The CDR3 length is 13 residues. CDR1 is MNHEY and CDR2 is SMNVEV in the germline V gene (reference sequence). CDR3 DNA sequence: TGTGCCAGCCTCCCGACCGGGGCCAACGTCCTGACTTTC. This encodes CASLPTGANVLTF.

In its sample, this clone was seen a few times. The genes are TRBV12-5 and TRBJ1-1, with D perhaps TRBD1 (5 bases). CDR3 length: 17 amino acids. Trimming removed 6 bases from V and 3 bases from J, with 23 bases in between. CDR1 is LGHNT and CDR2 is FRNRAP in the germline V gene. In nucleotides, the CDR3 is TGTGCTAGTGGCACCATGGGACGGATTAATACCTACACTGAAGCTTTCTTT. Translation gives CASGTMGRINTYTEAFF. Based on the CDR3 plus reference TRBV12-5 and TRBJ1-1, the full variable domain is DARVTQTPRHKVTEMGQEVTMRCQPILGHNTVFWYRQTMMQGLELLAYFRNRAPLDDSGMPKDRFSAEMPDATLATLKIQPSEPRDSAVYFCASGTMGRINTYTEAFFGQGTRLTVV.

The chain couples TRBV7-9 to TRBJ2-2; a weak D match, TRBD2 (7 bases). The germline V and J ends were trimmed by 2 bases and 0 bases, with 13 bases remaining between them. CDR1 SEHNR and CDR2 FQNEAQ come from the germline V gene (reference sequence). CDR3 length: 17 amino acids. CDR3 coding DNA: TGTGCCAGCAGCTTATATGGCGGGGGCCCGAACACCGGGGAGCTGTTTTTT. Translation gives CASSLYGGGPNTGELFF.

This clone was detected only once. V is TRBV30 and J is TRBJ1-5; D call uncertain. The CDR3 extends over 15 amino acids. The germline CDR1 and CDR2 sequences are GTSNPN and SVGIG (reference sequence). V dropped 0 bases and J dropped 6 bases, with 15 bases sitting between them. Here the CDR3 DNA reads TGTGCCTGGAGTGTCTCTAAACTTAGTCCTCAGCCCCAGCATTTT. Translating gives CAWSVSKLSPQPQHF.